A single sample gave rise to the 6 T cell receptor beta chains below, sequenced in a study of T-cell reconstitution after alpha-beta-depleted transplantation in children. Using unique molecular identifiers, the investigators prepared the TCRbeta library. TCRdb re-analysed the PCR reads in MiXCR, keeping a single row per CDR3 protein. The profile shows around 370,000 distinct CDR3 sequences, around a tenth of them singletons. This sample comprised PBMCs from the stem cell graft donor, obtained from the stem cell graft. The receptors shown here come from a human donor who donated a stem cell graft to a child with acute lymphoblastic leukemia.

This clonotype was picked up many times. The V gene is TRBV10-3, the J gene TRBJ2-5; D call uncertain. Germline assignment: CDR1 ENHRY and CDR2 SYGVKD. The CDR3 is 13 residues long. Trimming cost V 2 bases and J 3 bases, with 7 bases left between them. CDR3 DNA: TGTGCCATCAGTGAGGGTCAAGAAGAGACCCAGTACTTC. This gives the protein CAISEGQEETQYF.

This clonotype was counted a few times. The genes are TRBV9 and TRBJ2-1; 9 nucleotides match TRBD2. Losses at the gene ends were 2 bases for V and 7 bases for J; bases not matched to a gene: 16. CDR3 length: 18 residues. The germline gives CDR1 SGDLS, CDR2 YYNGEE. The CDR3 region has the DNA TGTGCCAGCAGCGTCCAGGGGCTAGCGGGAACCCTAAGGAATGAGCAGTTCTTC. As protein: CASSVQGLAGTLRNEQFF.

V and J are TRBV7-8 and TRBJ2-7, with D unresolved. The germline gives CDR1 SGHVS, CDR2 FQNEAQ. This CDR3 comprises 11 residues. The V and J ends lost 5 bases and 10 bases respectively, with 12 bases between them. This CDR3 is CASSPSGPQYF. The CDR3 DNA reads TGTGCCAGCAGCCCCTCAGGCCCCCAGTACTTC.

The J gene is TRBJ1-2, the V gene TRBV20-1; D remains unclear. CDR1 is DFQATT and CDR2 is SNEGSKA in the germline V gene (reference sequence). This CDR3 has 8 residues. CDR3 sequence: CSAYGYTF. As DNA, the CDR3 is TGCAGCGCCTATGGCTACACCTTC.

This clonotype has more than one count but fewer than ten. This chain connects TRBV7-9 to TRBJ2-7; tentative D call: TRBD1 (6 bases). The CDR3 is 13 amino acids. The V end was cut by 6 bases, the J end by 2 bases, with 11 bases between. From germline, CDR1 is SEHNR and CDR2 FQNEAQ (reference sequence). CDR3 sequence (DNA): TGTGCCAGCAGTCACAGGGAGACCTACGAGCAGTACTTC. Protein product: CASSHRETYEQYF.

This clonotype has only a few counts. The chain employs TRBV4-1 and TRBJ2-7; 10 bases fit TRBD2. J was trimmed by 2 bases and V by 0 bases; bases with no gene match: 4. The germline gives CDR1 MGHRA, CDR2 YSYEKL. The length of the CDR3 is 16 residues. The CDR3 DNA follows: TGCGCCAGCAGCCAAGATAGGCTAGCGGGAGCCTACGAGCAGTACTTC. Its protein product is CASSQDRLAGAYEQYF.